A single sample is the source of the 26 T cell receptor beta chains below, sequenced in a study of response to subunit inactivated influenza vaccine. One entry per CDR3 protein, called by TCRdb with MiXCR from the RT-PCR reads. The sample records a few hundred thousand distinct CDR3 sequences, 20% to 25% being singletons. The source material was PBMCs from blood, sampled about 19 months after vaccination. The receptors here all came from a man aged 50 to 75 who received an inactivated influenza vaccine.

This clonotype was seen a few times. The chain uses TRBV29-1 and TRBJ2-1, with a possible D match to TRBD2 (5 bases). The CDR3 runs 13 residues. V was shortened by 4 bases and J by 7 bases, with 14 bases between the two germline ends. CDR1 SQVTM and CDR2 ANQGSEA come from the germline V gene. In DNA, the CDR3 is TGCAGCGTTGCAGCGGTCCGCGGGAATGAGCAGTTCTTC. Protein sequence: CSVAAVRGNEQFF.

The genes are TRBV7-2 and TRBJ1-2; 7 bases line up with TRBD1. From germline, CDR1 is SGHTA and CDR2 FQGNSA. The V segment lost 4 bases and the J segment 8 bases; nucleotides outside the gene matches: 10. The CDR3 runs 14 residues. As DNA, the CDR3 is TGTGCCAGCAGCTCGACAGGGCAGAGTTTCGGCTACACCTTC. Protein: CASSSTGQSFGYTF.

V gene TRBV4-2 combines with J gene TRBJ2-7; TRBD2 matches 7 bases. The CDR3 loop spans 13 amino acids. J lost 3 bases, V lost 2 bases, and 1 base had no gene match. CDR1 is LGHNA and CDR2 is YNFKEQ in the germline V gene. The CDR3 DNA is TGTGCCAGCAGCCAATGGGGGGGCTACGAGCAGTACTTC. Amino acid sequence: CASSQWGGYEQYF.

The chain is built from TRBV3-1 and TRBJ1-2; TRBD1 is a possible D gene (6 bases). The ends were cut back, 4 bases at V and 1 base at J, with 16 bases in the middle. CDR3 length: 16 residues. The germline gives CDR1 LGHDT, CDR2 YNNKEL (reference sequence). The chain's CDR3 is CASSPGTPADNYGYTF. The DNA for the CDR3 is TGTGCCAGCAGCCCCGGGACACCGGCGGATAACTATGGCTACACCTTC.

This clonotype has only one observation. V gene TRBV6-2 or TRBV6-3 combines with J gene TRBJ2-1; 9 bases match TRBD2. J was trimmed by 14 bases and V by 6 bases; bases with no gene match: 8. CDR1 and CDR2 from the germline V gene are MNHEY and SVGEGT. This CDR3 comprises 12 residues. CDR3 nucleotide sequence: TGTGCCAGCAGCTCCGGACTAGCGAGAGAGTTCTTC. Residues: CASSSGLAREFF.

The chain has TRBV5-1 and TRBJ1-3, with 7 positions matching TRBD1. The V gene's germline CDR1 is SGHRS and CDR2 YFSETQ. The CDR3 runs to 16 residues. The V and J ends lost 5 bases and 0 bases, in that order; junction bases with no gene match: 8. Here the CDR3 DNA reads TGCGCCAGCAGTTTCGCGACAGGGAGCTCTGGAAACACCATATATTTT. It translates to CASSFATGSSGNTIYF.

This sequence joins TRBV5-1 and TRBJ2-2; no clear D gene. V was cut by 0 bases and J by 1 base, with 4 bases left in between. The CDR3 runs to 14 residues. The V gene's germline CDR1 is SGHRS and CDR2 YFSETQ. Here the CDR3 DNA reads TGCGCCAGCAGCTTGGTTCAGAACACCGGGGAGCTGTTTTTT. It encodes CASSLVQNTGELFF.

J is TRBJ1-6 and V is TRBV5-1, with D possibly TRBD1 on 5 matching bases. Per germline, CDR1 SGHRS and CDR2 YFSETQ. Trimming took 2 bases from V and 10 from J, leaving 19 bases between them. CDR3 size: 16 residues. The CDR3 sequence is CASSLTGTGMGSPLHF. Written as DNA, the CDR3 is TGCGCCAGCAGCTTAACCGGGACGGGGATGGGATCACCCCTCCACTTT.

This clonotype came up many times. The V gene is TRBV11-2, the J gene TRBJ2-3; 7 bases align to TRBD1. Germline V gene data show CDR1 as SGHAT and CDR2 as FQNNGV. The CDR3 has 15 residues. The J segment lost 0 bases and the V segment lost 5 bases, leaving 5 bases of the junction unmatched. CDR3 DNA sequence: TGTGCCAGCAGCGCTAGACAGGGTAGCACAGATACGCAGTATTTT. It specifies CASSARQGSTDTQYF. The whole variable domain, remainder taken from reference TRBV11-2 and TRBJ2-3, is EAGVAQSPRYKIIEKRQSVAFWCNPISGHATLYWYQQILGQGPKLLIQFQNNGVVDDSQLPKDRFSAERLKGVDSTLKIQPAKLEDSAVYLCASSARQGSTDTQYFGPGTRLTVL.

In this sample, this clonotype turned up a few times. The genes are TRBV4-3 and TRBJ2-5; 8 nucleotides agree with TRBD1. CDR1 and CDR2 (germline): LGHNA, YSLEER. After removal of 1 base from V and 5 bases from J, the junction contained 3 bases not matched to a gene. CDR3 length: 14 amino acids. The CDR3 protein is CASSQGTGSETQYF. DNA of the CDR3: TGCGCCAGCAGCCAAGGGACAGGGTCGGAGACCCAGTACTTC.

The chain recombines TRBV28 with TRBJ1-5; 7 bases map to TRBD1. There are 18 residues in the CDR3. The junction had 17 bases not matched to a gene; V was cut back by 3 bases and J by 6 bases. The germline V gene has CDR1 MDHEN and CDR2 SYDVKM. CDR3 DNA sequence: TGTGCCAGCAGTTTCTTTATTAGGGACAGTTCCAACATTCAGCCCCAGCATTTT. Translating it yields CASSFFIRDSSNIQPQHF. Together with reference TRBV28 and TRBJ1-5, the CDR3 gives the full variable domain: DVKVTQSSRYLVKRTGEKVFLECVQDMDHENMFWYRQDPGLGLRLIYFSYDVKMKEKGDIPEGYSVSREKKERFSLILESASTNQTSMYLCASSFFIRDSSNIQPQHFGDGTRLSIL.

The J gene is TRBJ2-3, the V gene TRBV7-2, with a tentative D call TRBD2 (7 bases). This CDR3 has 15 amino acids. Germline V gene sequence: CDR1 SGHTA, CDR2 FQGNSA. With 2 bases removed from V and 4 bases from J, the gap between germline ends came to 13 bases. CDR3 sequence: CASSLPSGTSDTQYF. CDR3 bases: TGTGCCAGCAGCTTACCCAGCGGGACATCAGATACGCAGTATTTT.

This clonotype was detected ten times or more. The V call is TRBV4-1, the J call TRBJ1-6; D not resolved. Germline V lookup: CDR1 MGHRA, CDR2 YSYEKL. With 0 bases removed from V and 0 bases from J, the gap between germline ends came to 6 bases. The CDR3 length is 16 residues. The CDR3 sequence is CASSQERSSYNSPLHF. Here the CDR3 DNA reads TGCGCCAGCAGCCAAGAACGGAGCTCCTATAATTCACCCCTCCACTTT.

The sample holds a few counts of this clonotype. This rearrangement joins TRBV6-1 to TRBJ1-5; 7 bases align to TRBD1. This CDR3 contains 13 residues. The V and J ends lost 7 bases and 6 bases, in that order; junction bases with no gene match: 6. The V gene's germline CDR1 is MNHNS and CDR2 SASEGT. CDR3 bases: TGTGCCAGCAAAGGGGGCCCCGGTCAGCCCCAGCATTTT. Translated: CASKGGPGQPQHF.

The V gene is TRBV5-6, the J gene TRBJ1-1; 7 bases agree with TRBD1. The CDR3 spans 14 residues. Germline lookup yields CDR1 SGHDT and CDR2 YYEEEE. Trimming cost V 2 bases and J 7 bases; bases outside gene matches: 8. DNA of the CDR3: TGTGCCAGCAGCTTAATAGGACAGGCCGATGAAGCTTTCTTT. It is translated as CASSLIGQADEAFF.

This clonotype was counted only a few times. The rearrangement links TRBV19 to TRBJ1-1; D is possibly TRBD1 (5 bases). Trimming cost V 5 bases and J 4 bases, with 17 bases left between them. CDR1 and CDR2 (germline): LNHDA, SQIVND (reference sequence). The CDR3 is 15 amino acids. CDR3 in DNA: TGTGCCAGTAGTGCTCCAGGGATAATGCGCACTGAAGCTTTCTTT. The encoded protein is CASSAPGIMRTEAFF.

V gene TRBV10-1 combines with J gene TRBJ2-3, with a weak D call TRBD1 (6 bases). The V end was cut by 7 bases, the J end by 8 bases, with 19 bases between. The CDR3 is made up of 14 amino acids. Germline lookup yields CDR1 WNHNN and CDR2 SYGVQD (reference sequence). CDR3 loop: CASTPDRFFGTQYF. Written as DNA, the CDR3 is TGCGCCAGCACCCCGGACAGATTCTTCGGTACGCAGTATTTT.

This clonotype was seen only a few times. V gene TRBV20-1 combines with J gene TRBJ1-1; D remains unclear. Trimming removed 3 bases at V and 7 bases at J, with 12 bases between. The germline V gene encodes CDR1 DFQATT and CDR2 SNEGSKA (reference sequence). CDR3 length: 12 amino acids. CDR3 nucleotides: TGCAGTGCTAGGTCACCAGTTGTTGAAGCTTTCTTT. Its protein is CSARSPVVEAFF.

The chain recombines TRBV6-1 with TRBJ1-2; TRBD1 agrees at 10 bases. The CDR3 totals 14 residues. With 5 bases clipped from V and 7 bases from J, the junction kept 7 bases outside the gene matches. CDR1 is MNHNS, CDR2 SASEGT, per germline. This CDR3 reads CASSRDRGDSGYTF. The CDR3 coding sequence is TGTGCCAGCAGTCGGGACAGGGGAGATAGTGGCTACACCTTC.

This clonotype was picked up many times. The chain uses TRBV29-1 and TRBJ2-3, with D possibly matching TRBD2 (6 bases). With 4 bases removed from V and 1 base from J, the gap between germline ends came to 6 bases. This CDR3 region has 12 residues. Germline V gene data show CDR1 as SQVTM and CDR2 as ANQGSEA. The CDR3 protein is CSVGRGTDTQYF. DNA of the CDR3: TGCAGCGTTGGGAGGGGCACAGATACGCAGTATTTT.

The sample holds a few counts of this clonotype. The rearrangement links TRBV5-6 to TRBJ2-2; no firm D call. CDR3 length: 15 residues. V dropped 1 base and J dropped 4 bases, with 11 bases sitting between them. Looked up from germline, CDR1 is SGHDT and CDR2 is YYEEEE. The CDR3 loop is CASSLLGDGTGELFF. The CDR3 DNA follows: TGTGCCAGCAGCTTGTTAGGCGACGGCACCGGGGAGCTGTTTTTT.

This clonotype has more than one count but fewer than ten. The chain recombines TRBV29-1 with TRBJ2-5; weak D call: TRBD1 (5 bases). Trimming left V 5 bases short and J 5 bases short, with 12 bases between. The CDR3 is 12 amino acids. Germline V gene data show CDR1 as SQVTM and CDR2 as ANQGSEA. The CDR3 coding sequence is TGCAGCGTTAGCAGGGCGTGGGAGACCCAGTACTTC. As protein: CSVSRAWETQYF.

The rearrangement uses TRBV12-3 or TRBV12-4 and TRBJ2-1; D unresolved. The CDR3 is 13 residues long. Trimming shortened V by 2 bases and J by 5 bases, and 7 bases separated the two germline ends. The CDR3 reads CASSLSWDNEQFF. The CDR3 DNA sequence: TGTGCCAGCAGTTTAAGTTGGGACAATGAGCAGTTCTTC.

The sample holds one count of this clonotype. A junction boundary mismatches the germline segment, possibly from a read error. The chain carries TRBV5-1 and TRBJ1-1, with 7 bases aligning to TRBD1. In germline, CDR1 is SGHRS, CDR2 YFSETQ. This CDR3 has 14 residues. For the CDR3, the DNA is TGCGCCGGCAGCTTAATCGGGACAGATGGTGAAGCTTTCTTT. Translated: CAGSLIGTDGEAFF. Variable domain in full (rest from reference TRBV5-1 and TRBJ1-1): KAGVTQTPRYLIKTRGQQVTLSCSPISGHRSVSWYQQTPGQGLQFLFEYFSETQRNKGNFPGRFSGRQFSNSRSEMNVSTLELGDSALYLCAGSLIGTDGEAFFGQGTRLTVV.

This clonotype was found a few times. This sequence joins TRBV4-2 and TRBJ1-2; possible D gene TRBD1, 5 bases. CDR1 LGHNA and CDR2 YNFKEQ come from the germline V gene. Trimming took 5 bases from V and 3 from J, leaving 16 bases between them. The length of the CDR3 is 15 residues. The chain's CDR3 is CASSVGLQGHYGYTF. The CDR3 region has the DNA TGTGCCAGCAGCGTAGGATTGCAGGGCCACTATGGCTACACCTTC.

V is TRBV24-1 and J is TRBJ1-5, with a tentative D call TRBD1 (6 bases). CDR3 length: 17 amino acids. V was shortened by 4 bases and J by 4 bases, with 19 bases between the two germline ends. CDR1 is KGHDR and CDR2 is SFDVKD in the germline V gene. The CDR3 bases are TGTGCCACCAGTGAATCTGATGGACAGCCGTATAATCAGCCCCAGCATTTT. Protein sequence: CATSESDGQPYNQPQHF.